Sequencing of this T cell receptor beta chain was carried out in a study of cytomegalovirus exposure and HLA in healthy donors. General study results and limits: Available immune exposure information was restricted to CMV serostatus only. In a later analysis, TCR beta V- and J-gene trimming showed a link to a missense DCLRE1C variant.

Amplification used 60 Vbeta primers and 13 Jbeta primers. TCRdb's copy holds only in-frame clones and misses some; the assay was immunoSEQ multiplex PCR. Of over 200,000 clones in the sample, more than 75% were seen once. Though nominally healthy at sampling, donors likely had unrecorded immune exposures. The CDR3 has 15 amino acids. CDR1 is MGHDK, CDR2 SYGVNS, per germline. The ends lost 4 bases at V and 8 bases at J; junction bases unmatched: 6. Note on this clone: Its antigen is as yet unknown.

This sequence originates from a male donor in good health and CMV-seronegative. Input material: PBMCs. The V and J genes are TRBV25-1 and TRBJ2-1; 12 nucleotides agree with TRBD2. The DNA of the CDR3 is TGTGCCAGCAGTGTGCGACTAGCGGGAGCGGATGAGCAGTTCTTC. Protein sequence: CASSVRLAGADEQFF.